The 9 T cell receptor beta chains given below trace back to one sample, sequenced in a study of blood T cell repertoires in COVID-19. Libraries were prepared by immunoSEQ multiplex PCR; TCRdb keeps only in-frame clonotypes and omits some of them. The table lists roughly 260,000 clones, 75% to 90% of them singletons. Material for sequencing was PBMCs or T cells enriched from blood (not recorded which). These receptors came from a woman in her forties or fifties who had recovered from COVID-19.

The gene calls are TRBV29-1 and TRBJ1-5, with TRBD1 identical over 9 bases. With V trimmed by 4 bases and J by 3 bases, 1 base remained unmatched. This CDR3 is built from 13 residues. Germline lookup yields CDR1 SQVTM and CDR2 ANQGSEA. CDR3 amino acids: CSVGDRVNQPQHF. The CDR3 nucleotides are TGCAGCGTTGGGGACAGGGTCAATCAGCCCCAGCATTTT.

V gene TRBV29-1 combines with J gene TRBJ1-2; 7 bases are shared with TRBD1. Germline lookup yields CDR1 SQVTM and CDR2 ANQGSEA. The CDR3 contains 13 residues. Unmatched junction bases numbered 3, after V lost 3 bases and J lost 2 bases. CDR3 region: CSVETGTNYGYTF. In nucleotides, the CDR3 is TGCAGCGTTGAGACAGGGACCAACTATGGCTACACCTTC.

CDR3: CAISTLSGEKLFF. The CDR3 bases are TGTGCCATCAGTACCCTCTCGGGGGAAAAACTGTTTTTT. The genes are TRBV10-3 and TRBJ1-4; no clear D. V lost 5 bases, J lost 8 bases, and 12 bases lay in between. The CDR3 loop spans 13 amino acids. The germline CDR1 and CDR2 sequences are ENHRY and SYGVKD.

CDR3 DNA sequence: TGTGCCAGCAGTGAATACGCGGGAGGGTCCAATGAGCAGTTCTTC. Protein product: CASSEYAGGSNEQFF. V and J are TRBV25-1 and TRBJ2-1; TRBD2 matches at 9 bases. Germline V gene lookup returns CDR1 MGHDK and CDR2 SYGVNS. J was trimmed by 6 bases and V by 0 bases; bases with no gene match: 3. The CDR3 has 15 residues.

The chain carries TRBV5-4 and TRBJ2-1; 8 positions match TRBD2. CDR1 SGHNT and CDR2 YYREEE come from the germline V gene (reference sequence). The CDR3 contains 15 residues. V was pared by 4 bases and J by 2 bases, with 5 bases of the junction left unmatched. The CDR3 loop reads CASSLRGLAYNEQFF. Here the CDR3 DNA reads TGTGCCAGCAGCCTAAGGGGACTAGCCTACAATGAGCAGTTCTTC.

The V call is TRBV12-3 or TRBV12-4, the J call TRBJ2-1, with no clear D. The germline V and J ends were trimmed by 7 bases and 6 bases, with 7 bases remaining between them. The CDR3 runs 11 residues. The CDR3 DNA reads TGTGCCAGCATTCCGGGCAATGAGCAGTTCTTC. It encodes CASIPGNEQFF.

J is TRBJ1-3 and V is TRBV3-1 (or the pseudogene TRBV3-2), with 7 positions matching TRBD1. Unmatched junction bases numbered 3, after V lost 4 bases and J lost 0 bases. This CDR3 has 15 amino acids. Germline loops: CDR1 LGHDT, CDR2 YNNKEL (reference sequence). The CDR3 region has the DNA TGTGCCAGCAGCCCCAACAGGGGCTCTGGAAACACCATATATTTT. Its translation: CASSPNRGSGNTIYF.

This sequence joins TRBV12-3 or TRBV12-4 and TRBJ2-1; 7 bases are shared with TRBD2. CDR3 length: 13 amino acids. Trimming cost V 6 bases and J 6 bases; bases outside gene matches: 5. In DNA form, the CDR3 reads TGTGCCAGCAGGGGGGGGAGCGCCAATGAGCAGTTCTTC. As protein: CASRGGSANEQFF.

This clone turned up a few times. This chain links TRBV5-1 with TRBJ2-7; 11 bases are shared with TRBD2. Trimming removed 2 bases from V and 0 bases from J; junction bases left unmatched: 10. The CDR3 runs to 18 residues. Germline CDR1 SGHRS, CDR2 YFSETQ. CDR3 in amino acids: CASSFQTGTSGISYEQYF. The CDR3, as DNA: TGCGCCAGCAGCTTTCAAACCGGGACTAGCGGTATCTCCTACGAGCAGTACTTC.